A single sample is the source of the 7 T cell receptor beta chains below, sequenced in a study of T-cell memory formation after mild COVID-19. TCRdb re-called the 5' RACE reads through MiXCR, storing one row per CDR3 protein. The data contain under 300,000 distinct CDR3 sequences, about a sixth of them singletons. Sequencing was performed on PBMCs or a T cell subset sorted from them (not recorded which). Receptor source: a man aged 18 to 35 who had mild COVID-19 (a few samples of this study predate the infection). Cell type and time point are not known.

The rearrangement uses TRBV9 and TRBJ1-6, with D unclear. V was cut by 2 bases and J by 10 bases, with 16 bases left in between. This CDR3 comprises 15 residues. Germline-derived CDR1 and CDR2 are SGDLS and YYNGEE. The CDR3 here is CASSVGPLVGSPLHF. The DNA for the CDR3 is TGTGCCAGCAGCGTCGGGCCGCTGGTGGGGTCACCCCTCCACTTT. Together with reference TRBV9 and TRBJ1-6, the CDR3 gives the full variable domain: DSGVTQTPKHLITATGQRVTLRCSPRSGDLSVYWYQQSLDQGLQFLIQYYNGEERAKGNILERFSAQQFPDLHSELNLSSLELGDSALYFCASSVGPLVGSPLHFGNGTRLTVT.

V usage is TRBV7-2 and J usage is TRBJ1-5, with unresolved D. Germline V gives CDR1 SGHTA, CDR2 FQGNSA. The CDR3 is 14 residues long. V gave up 1 base and J gave up 9 bases, with 13 bases separating them. The CDR3 here is CASSLVGRGSPQHF. The CDR3 coding sequence is TGTGCCAGCAGCTTAGTGGGCCGTGGATCGCCCCAGCATTTT.

This clonotype was seen a handful of times. The chain employs TRBV5-1 and TRBJ2-1; 8 positions agree with TRBD2. The length of the CDR3 is 16 residues. The J segment lost 0 bases and the V segment lost 3 bases, leaving 5 bases of the junction unmatched. Germline CDR1 and CDR2: SGHRS and YFSETQ. In DNA form, the CDR3 reads TGCGCCAGCAGCTACTACGGGGGGGCCTCCTACAATGAGCAGTTCTTC. Its translation: CASSYYGGASYNEQFF.

In its sample, this clonotype was seen a few times. This rearrangement joins TRBV29-1 to TRBJ1-1; D not resolved. V was shortened by 7 bases and J by 1 base, with 13 bases between the two germline ends. Germline V gives CDR1 SQVTM, CDR2 ANQGSEA. CDR3 length equals 13 residues. Written as DNA, the CDR3 is TGCAGCGCCGACCCGGCCTCGAACACTGAAGCTTTCTTT. Its translation is CSADPASNTEAFF.

This clonotype was recorded a few times. The chain is built from TRBV5-1 and TRBJ1-1, with D possibly matching TRBD1 (5 bases). The CDR3 spans 13 residues. Germline V lookup: CDR1 SGHRS, CDR2 YFSETQ. V was cut by 5 bases and J by 7 bases, with 15 bases left in between. CDR3: CASRASGLSEAFF. In DNA form, the CDR3 reads TGCGCCAGCAGGGCATCGGGGCTAAGTGAAGCTTTCTTT.

This chain joins TRBV20-1 and TRBJ2-1; perhaps D is TRBD1 or TRBD2 (5 bases each). Deletions cut 3 bases from V and 1 base from J, with 19 bases between. The CDR3 is 17 amino acids. CDR1 DFQATT and CDR2 SNEGSKA come from the germline V gene (reference sequence). This CDR3 reads CSARKPRDPRSYNEQFF. The CDR3 DNA reads TGCAGTGCTAGGAAACCTCGGGACCCCAGATCCTACAATGAGCAGTTCTTC.

The CDR3 reads CATKSGPSYNEQFF. The CDR3 DNA follows: TGTGCCACTAAGTCAGGTCCCTCCTACAATGAGCAGTTCTTC. V usage is TRBV2 and J usage is TRBJ2-1; no definite D call. The V end was cut by 10 bases, the J end by 0 bases, with 13 bases between. Germline V gene sequence: CDR1 SNHLY, CDR2 FYNNEI. This CDR3 is 14 amino acids long.